A single sample gave rise to the 14 T cell receptor beta chains below, sequenced in a study of shared clonotypes between healthy human individuals. CD45RO-negative cells were positively selected for CCR7, leaving out terminally differentiated effector memory CD45RA+ cells. This table comes from immunoSEQ multiplex PCR, and its TCRdb copy is limited to in-frame clones, with some not included. The table lists some 2 million clones, about 95% of them singletons, with around 1.1% in the top ten. Sequenced material: naive CD8+ T cells sorted from blood. The receptors stem from a man younger than 35 in good health.

The chain combines TRBV5-1 with TRBJ1-1; weak D call: TRBD1 (6 bases). The CDR3 covers 14 residues. V was cut by 2 bases and J by 8 bases, with 16 bases left in between. In germline, CDR1 is SGHRS, CDR2 YFSETQ. CDR3 DNA sequence: TGCGCCAGCAGCTTCCGGGACGCCGGGGGCGAAGCTTTCTTT. Translated, it gives CASSFRDAGGEAFF.

The chain couples TRBV28 to TRBJ1-5, with D uncertain. The ends were cut back, 5 bases at V and 5 bases at J, with 10 bases in the middle. The length of the CDR3 is 13 residues. Germline CDR1 and CDR2: MDHEN and SYDVKM. The CDR3 loop is CASSLSTDQPQHF. CDR3 coding DNA: TGTGCCAGCAGTCTTTCAACCGATCAGCCCCAGCATTTT.

The CDR3 loop reads CASSLLLWGQETEAFF. Here the CDR3 DNA reads TGTGCCAGCAGTTTATTGCTCTGGGGGCAGGAGACTGAAGCTTTCTTT. The chain has TRBV27 and TRBJ1-1; D is possibly TRBD1 (6 bases). CDR1 is MNHEY, CDR2 SMNVEV, per germline (reference sequence). The CDR3 loop spans 16 amino acids. The V end was cut by 1 base, the J end by 5 bases, with 17 bases between.

The chain joins TRBV7-2 to TRBJ2-2; TRBD2 aligns across 12 bases. From germline, CDR1 is SGHTA and CDR2 FQGNSA. The CDR3 is 14 amino acids. The J segment lost 5 bases and the V segment lost 7 bases, leaving 2 bases of the junction unmatched. The CDR3 sequence is CASTTSGRTGELFF. In DNA form, the CDR3 reads TGTGCCAGCACAACTAGCGGGAGGACCGGGGAGCTGTTTTTT. Complete variable domain (other parts from reference TRBV7-2 and TRBJ2-2): GAGVSQSPSNKVTEKGKDVELRCDPISGHTALYWYRQSLGQGLEFLIYFQGNSAPDKSGLPSDRFSAERTGGSVSTLTIQRTQQEDSAVYLCASTTSGRTGELFFGEGSRLTVL.

J is TRBJ2-1 and V is TRBV15, with 9 positions matching TRBD1. Trimming cost V 2 bases and J 7 bases; bases outside gene matches: 6. Germline CDR1 and CDR2: LNHNV and YYDKDF (reference sequence). This CDR3 is 15 amino acids long. The CDR3 DNA reads TGTGCCACCAGCAGACACAGGGGGCTAGAGAATGAGCAGTTCTTC. The encoded protein is CATSRHRGLENEQFF.

This sequence joins TRBV9 and TRBJ2-1; D is ambiguous. The CDR3 totals 15 residues. The V end lost 3 bases, the J end lost 9 bases, and 19 bases lay between the germline ends. Germline CDR1 and CDR2: SGDLS and YYNGEE. CDR3 in DNA: TGTGCCAGCAGCGAAAACCGCGTCGACTGGAGTGAGCAGTTCTTC. It translates to CASSENRVDWSEQFF.

On this clone itself: Other DNA variants within this sample encode the same CDR3. The chain employs TRBV19 and TRBJ2-3; D gene uncertain. V shed 1 base and J shed 3 bases, with 2 bases lying between them. Germline CDR1 reads LNHDA; CDR2 reads SQIVND (reference sequence). The CDR3 has 12 amino acids. This CDR3 reads CASSIGTDTQYF. CDR3 coding DNA: TGTGCCAGTAGTATAGGGACAGATACGCAGTATTTT.

The chain is built from TRBV13 and TRBJ1-2, with D perhaps TRBD1 (6 bases). In germline, CDR1 is PRHDT, CDR2 FYEKMQ (reference sequence). V lost 2 bases and J lost 4, with 14 bases in between. This CDR3 is built from 15 residues. This CDR3 reads CASSLSRGGGYGYTF. Here the CDR3 DNA reads TGTGCCAGCAGCTTATCCAGAGGGGGGGGCTATGGCTACACCTTC.

This clone was found once. This chain connects TRBV30 to TRBJ1-5; 11 bases map to TRBD1. This CDR3 has 16 residues. V trimming: 5 bases; J trimming: 0 bases; junction bases outside the gene matches: 6. Germline V lookup: CDR1 GTSNPN, CDR2 SVGIG (reference sequence). In DNA form, the CDR3 reads TGTGCCTGGGCCGGGACAGGGGGTTATAGCAATCAGCCCCAGCATTTT. This encodes CAWAGTGGYSNQPQHF.

The chain employs TRBV9 and TRBJ2-1, with 8 bases that match TRBD2. The CDR3 has 15 amino acids. Trimming cost V 9 bases and J 7 bases; bases outside gene matches: 15. Germline loops: CDR1 SGDLS, CDR2 YYNGEE. The CDR3, as DNA: TGTGCCACCGGACCCGGGACTAGTAACTCGAATGAGCAGTTCTTC. Its protein is CATGPGTSNSNEQFF.

This CDR3 reads CASSLGDAGANVLTF. In DNA, the CDR3 is TGTGCCAGCAGCTTGGGTGACGCTGGGGCCAACGTCCTGACTTTC. The chain combines TRBV5-6 with TRBJ2-6; D ambiguous. Germline lookup yields CDR1 SGHDT and CDR2 YYEEEE. Deletions cut 0 bases from V and 2 bases from J, with 6 bases between. The CDR3 length is 15 residues.

The J gene is TRBJ2-7, the V gene TRBV15, with TRBD2 as a possible D gene (6 bases). From germline, CDR1 is LNHNV and CDR2 YYDKDF (reference sequence). The CDR3 spans 13 residues. Trimming cost V 3 bases and J 7 bases, with 13 bases left between them. CDR3 sequence: CATSSGRSREQYF. CDR3 DNA: TGTGCCACCAGCAGCGGGAGATCAAGAGAGCAGTACTTC.

Here the CDR3 DNA reads TGTGCCAGCAGTCCGGACCCTTTCTCTGGAAACACCATATATTTT. This gives the protein CASSPDPFSGNTIYF. The rearrangement joins TRBV27 to TRBJ1-3, with D unclear. Germline CDR1 and CDR2: MNHEY and SMNVEV (reference sequence). The V end lost 5 bases, the J end lost 0 bases, and 11 bases lay between the germline ends. The CDR3 has 15 residues.

This chain links TRBV2 with TRBJ2-5, with 7 positions matching TRBD2. V shed 0 bases, J shed 2 bases, and the junction held 6 bases outside the gene matches. Germline lookup yields CDR1 SNHLY and CDR2 FYNNEI. This CDR3 is built from 16 residues. CDR3 in DNA: TGTGCCAGCAGTGAAGCGGGAGGGCTAAATCAAGAGACCCAGTACTTC. It yields the protein CASSEAGGLNQETQYF.